This T cell receptor beta chain was sequenced for a study of T cell changes during pregnancy in multiple sclerosis. Clones were sequenced by immunoSEQ multiplex PCR, and TCRdb holds only the in-frame ones, with some missing. The table has 55,000 to 65,000 clones, 92% seen once; the top ten hold 0.7% to 1%. The CDR3 loop spans 16 amino acids. The germline V gene encodes CDR1 MGHRA and CDR2 YSYEKL. V shed 2 bases and J 5 bases; nucleotides not matched to a gene: 5. This clone was seen just once. This chain joins TRBV4-1 and TRBJ2-5; 13 bases agree with TRBD2. The receptor was isolated from a female donor with multiple sclerosis, enrolled in a pregnancy study. The starting material was peripheral blood, obtained in the first trimester of pregnancy. In DNA form, the CDR3 reads TGCGCCAGCAGCCAAACTAGCGGGGGGGCCGGGGAGACCCAGTACTTC. It specifies CASSQTSGGAGETQYF.